A single sample is the source of the 25 T cell receptor beta chains below, sequenced in a study of blood T cell repertoires in COVID-19. Using immunoSEQ multiplex PCR, the repertoire was profiled, and TCRdb retains in-frame clones only, with some absent. The sample records 150,000 to 200,000 clones, 80% to 90% being singletons. What was sequenced was PBMCs or T cells enriched from blood (not recorded which). These receptors originate from a woman aged 45-65 years who had recovered from COVID-19.

The J gene is TRBJ2-2, the V gene TRBV12-5; no clear D. This CDR3 contains 13 residues. Deletions cut 6 bases from V and 6 bases from J, with 11 bases between. Per the germline V gene, CDR1 is LGHNT and CDR2 is FRNRAP. The CDR3 sequence: CASGLSLSGELFF. The CDR3 region has the DNA TGTGCTAGTGGCCTCTCGTTGTCCGGGGAGCTGTTTTTT.

This chain connects TRBV27 to TRBJ2-3; 8 nucleotides line up with TRBD2. The V gene end was trimmed by 5 bases and the J gene end by 0 bases; junction bases not matched to a gene: 13. From germline, CDR1 is MNHEY and CDR2 SMNVEV (reference sequence). The CDR3 sequence is 18 residues long. CDR3 sequence: CASSHGAVLAGSTDTQYF. The CDR3 DNA sequence: TGTGCCAGCAGTCACGGTGCGGTCTTAGCGGGAAGCACAGATACGCAGTATTTT.

The chain uses TRBV3-1 (or the pseudogene TRBV3-2) and TRBJ2-7, with D possibly matching TRBD1 (7 bases). The germline V gene encodes CDR1 LGHDT and CDR2 YNNKEL (reference sequence). This CDR3 is built from 14 residues. The germline V and J ends were trimmed by 1 base and 5 bases, with 12 bases remaining between them. The CDR3 sequence is CASSQAGGGNEQYF. The CDR3 nucleotides are TGTGCCAGCAGCCAAGCAGGAGGGGGCAACGAGCAGTACTTC.

DNA for the CDR3: TGTGCCAGCAGCTTAGGCGGGGGTTATGATAGAGGCTACACCTTC. It codes for CASSLGGGYDRGYTF. This chain links TRBV7-2 with TRBJ1-2; TRBD1 is a possible D gene (5 bases). Germline CDR1 is SGHTA and CDR2 is FQGNSA. The CDR3 is 15 amino acids. The germline V and J ends were trimmed by 1 base and 8 bases, with 17 bases remaining between them. The entire variable domain, with the rest obtained from reference TRBV7-2 and TRBJ1-2, is as follows: GAGVSQSPSNKVTEKGKDVELRCDPISGHTALYWYRQSLGQGLEFLIYFQGNSAPDKSGLPSDRFSAERTGGSVSTLTIQRTQQEDSAVYLCASSLGGGYDRGYTFGSGTRLTVV.

The rearrangement joins TRBV5-1 to TRBJ2-5; 13 nucleotides line up with TRBD2. This CDR3 has 17 residues. CDR1 and CDR2 (germline): SGHRS, YFSETQ. The V segment lost 5 bases and the J segment 5 bases; nucleotides outside the gene matches: 12. The CDR3 coding sequence is TGCGCCAGCAGTTCGGGACTAGCGGGGAGCTATATCGAGACCCAGTACTTC. Its translation: CASSSGLAGSYIETQYF.

In its sample, this clone was seen a few times. The chain joins TRBV18 to TRBJ2-2; the match to TRBD1 covers 8 bases. Germline-derived CDR1 and CDR2 are KGHSH and LQKENI. This CDR3 spans 19 amino acids. V shed 4 bases, J shed 0 bases, and the junction held 13 bases outside the gene matches. The CDR3 DNA sequence: TGTGCCAGCTCACTGGGCAGACCGGGACAGGACACGAACACCGGGGAGCTGTTTTTT. Amino acids: CASSLGRPGQDTNTGELFF.

This chain joins TRBV7-2 and TRBJ1-3; D possibly corresponds to TRBD1 (6 bases). CDR3 length equals 16 residues. Per the germline V gene, CDR1 is SGHTA and CDR2 is FQGNSA. V was clipped by 5 bases and J by 2 bases, with 16 bases between them. CDR3 region: CASSLTMGGPGNTIYF. In DNA form, the CDR3 reads TGTGCCAGCAGCCTCACCATGGGGGGGCCTGGAAACACCATATATTTT.

This chain connects TRBV6-5 to TRBJ1-5; D gene ambiguous. Germline loops: CDR1 MNHEY, CDR2 SVGAGI. Trimming pared 6 bases from V and 5 bases from J, leaving 11 bases between. The CDR3 sequence is 13 residues long. For the CDR3, the DNA is TGTGCCAGCAGAGTTGGGCGAGATCAGCCCCAGCATTTT. It yields the protein CASRVGRDQPQHF.

The chain links TRBV28 to TRBJ2-1, with D possibly being TRBD1 (5 bases). V was shortened by 4 bases and J by 8 bases, with 27 bases between the two germline ends. The germline V gene encodes CDR1 MDHEN and CDR2 SYDVKM. The CDR3 has 18 residues. Here the CDR3 DNA reads TGTGCCAGCAGTTCCCTTCCCCCAGGCAGGGAATTAGTGGATGAGCAGTTCTTC. It encodes CASSSLPPGRELVDEQFF.

This clone was counted between two and nine times. This chain joins TRBV1 and TRBJ2-7; the table's D call, TRBD1, was not checked against the DNA. TRBV1 is given as a pseudogene. The CDR3 runs to 15 residues. As DNA, the CDR3 is TGCACCAGCAGCCAAGAGGGGACAGGATTCTACGAGCAGTACTTC. This gives the protein CTSSQEGTGFYEQYF.

This chain links TRBV7-8 with TRBJ1-5; tentative D call: TRBD1 (5 bases). V lost 5 bases, J lost 0 bases, and 11 bases lay in between. CDR3 length: 15 amino acids. In germline, CDR1 is SGHVS, CDR2 FQNEAQ. CDR3 coding DNA: TGTGCCAGCAGCGTCCAGGGAAATAGCAATCAGCCCCAGCATTTT. This sequence encodes CASSVQGNSNQPQHF.

The CDR3 DNA reads TGTGCCAGCAGTTATCCGACAGGAGGCTCACCCCTCCACTTT. It codes for CASSYPTGGSPLHF. The genes are TRBV28 and TRBJ1-6; D is possibly TRBD1 (6 bases). The V end was cut by 4 bases, the J end by 10 bases, with 14 bases between. CDR1 is MDHEN and CDR2 is SYDVKM in the germline V gene. This CDR3 is 14 amino acids long.

This chain connects TRBV5-1 to TRBJ1-5, with D tentatively TRBD1 (5 bases). Per the germline V gene, CDR1 is SGHRS and CDR2 is YFSETQ. The CDR3 spans 15 residues. V was shortened by 0 bases and J by 5 bases, with 12 bases between the two germline ends. Written as DNA, the CDR3 is TGCGCCAGCAGCTTGGAAGGGGCTTTTTATCAGCCCCAGCATTTT. Its translation is CASSLEGAFYQPQHF.

This clone was seen just once. The J gene is TRBJ2-1, the V gene TRBV11-3; 8 nucleotides agree with TRBD2. The CDR3 totals 15 residues. With V trimmed by 4 bases and J by 2 bases, 4 bases remained unmatched. In germline, CDR1 is SGHNT, CDR2 YENEEA. CDR3 loop: CASSYSGNAYNEQFF. CDR3 DNA: TGTGCCAGCAGCTATAGCGGGAACGCCTACAATGAGCAGTTCTTC.

This clone appeared a single time. For the CDR3, the DNA is TGTGCCAGCAGTTTATTCCCGCCGGGACAGGGAAATTCACCCCTCCACTTT. Encoded protein: CASSLFPPGQGNSPLHF. The chain links TRBV27 to TRBJ1-6, with 9 bases matching TRBD1. Germline CDR1 is MNHEY and CDR2 is SMNVEV (reference sequence). With V trimmed by 1 base and J by 7 bases, 8 bases remained unmatched. There are 17 residues in the CDR3.

J is TRBJ2-7 and V is TRBV6-5; TRBD2 aligns across 7 bases. Germline assignment: CDR1 MNHEY and CDR2 SVGAGI. After removal of 2 bases from V and 6 bases from J, the junction contained 13 bases not matched to a gene. The CDR3 length is 16 residues. The chain's CDR3 is CASSYGGGSIMLEQYF. CDR3 sequence (DNA): TGTGCCAGCAGTTACGGGGGGGGTTCAATTATGCTCGAGCAGTACTTC.

The rearrangement uses TRBV5-1 and TRBJ2-3; 7 bases line up with TRBD2. Per germline, CDR1 SGHRS and CDR2 YFSETQ. The CDR3 totals 13 residues. V lost 4 bases and J lost 6; bases outside the gene matches: 5. The CDR3 sequence: CASSVDSGDTQYF. CDR3 DNA sequence: TGCGCCAGCAGCGTTGATAGCGGGGATACGCAGTATTTT.

The chain employs TRBV4-3 and TRBJ2-7; tentatively, D is TRBD2 (5 bases). The ends were cut back, 0 bases at V and 4 bases at J, with 13 bases in the middle. This CDR3 is 15 amino acids long. Looked up from germline, CDR1 is LGHNA and CDR2 is YSLEER. The chain's CDR3 is CASSQELGVGYEQYF. The CDR3 coding sequence is TGCGCCAGCAGCCAAGAGCTGGGAGTAGGGTACGAGCAGTACTTC.

V is TRBV6-6 and J is TRBJ1-4, with D tentatively TRBD1 (6 bases). Germline V gives CDR1 MNHNY, CDR2 SVGAGI (reference sequence). The V end was cut by 2 bases, the J end by 5 bases, with 12 bases between. This CDR3 spans 15 amino acids. In DNA form, the CDR3 reads TGTGCCAGCAGTTACCTGGGGGGGCGAAATGAAAAACTGTTTTTT. This sequence encodes CASSYLGGRNEKLFF.

This clone was recorded only once. In DNA, the CDR3 is TGTGCCAGCAGCTCTAGCGGGGGGGCCCGCGAGCAGTACTTC. Its protein product is CASSSSGGAREQYF. The V call is TRBV7-2, the J call TRBJ2-7; 12 nucleotides match TRBD2. Trimming at V came to 4 bases and at J to 6 bases, leaving 4 bases not matched to a gene. The CDR3 has 14 amino acids. Germline V gene data show CDR1 as SGHTA and CDR2 as FQGNSA.

The chain uses TRBV7-2 and TRBJ2-3; TRBD2 matches 10 bases. The germline CDR1 and CDR2 sequences are SGHTA and FQGNSA. The CDR3 covers 17 residues. V lost 0 bases to trimming and J lost 3 bases; unmatched junction nucleotides: 6. CDR3 sequence (DNA): TGTGCCAGCAGCTTAGCGGCGACTAGCGGGTTGACAGATACGCAGTATTTT. Encoded protein: CASSLAATSGLTDTQYF.

The J gene is TRBJ2-7, the V gene TRBV28, with 12 bases lining up with TRBD2. The J segment lost 0 bases and the V segment lost 5 bases, leaving 2 bases of the junction unmatched. Germline lookup yields CDR1 MDHEN and CDR2 SYDVKM. This CDR3 spans 15 amino acids. The CDR3 sequence is CASSPSGGASYEQYF. CDR3 in DNA: TGTGCCAGCAGTCCTAGCGGGGGGGCCTCCTACGAGCAGTACTTC.

The chain recombines TRBV7-9 with TRBJ2-3; 12 bases match TRBD2. The trim removed 4 bases at V and 5 bases at J, leaving 10 bases unmatched. CDR1 is SEHNR, CDR2 FQNEAQ, per germline (reference sequence). The CDR3 is 17 residues long. CDR3 nucleotides: TGTGCCAGCAGCTCTCAGCTACTAGCGGGAGGAAAAGATACGCAGTATTTT. It is translated as CASSSQLLAGGKDTQYF.

The V call is TRBV19, the J call TRBJ2-3, with 8 bases fitting TRBD2. Germline lookup yields CDR1 LNHDA and CDR2 SQIVND (reference sequence). This CDR3 is 15 amino acids long. The J segment lost 2 bases and the V segment lost 7 bases, leaving 8 bases of the junction unmatched. The CDR3 DNA reads as TGTGCCAGTACCCCTCTAGCGGGTTTCACAGATACGCAGTATTTT. It specifies CASTPLAGFTDTQYF.

The chain recombines TRBV7-2 with TRBJ1-5, with D tentatively TRBD1 (5 bases). V was trimmed by 3 bases and J by 4 bases, leaving 13 bases between them. Germline CDR1 SGHTA, CDR2 FQGNSA. This CDR3 spans 15 amino acids. CDR3 sequence reads: CASSLRSGINQPQHF. CDR3 nucleotide sequence: TGTGCCAGCAGCTTGCGGTCAGGGATTAATCAGCCCCAGCATTTT.